The rows below give T cell receptor beta chains drawn from one sample of a study of CD8 T cells in ankylosing spondylitis. TCRdb analysed the 5' RACE reads with MiXCR anew, one entry per CDR3 protein. The table lists approximately 220,000 distinct CDR3 sequences, about a sixth of them singletons. Input material: blood, either unsorted or a sorted T cell fraction (not recorded which). The receptor source for this set is a male donor with ankylosing spondylitis. Both conserved end residues are part of each CDR3. Each record gives: clone size, J gene, D gene, V gene, CDR3 protein, CDR3 DNA. D genes are given only for firm matches. Size is stated for part of the rows, as once, few or many counts, or as a class when the clone is expanded.

clone size: .
J gene: TRBJ2-1
D gene: TRBD1
V gene: TRBV11-3
CDR3 protein: CASSLGSRGEQFF
CDR3 DNA: TGTGCCAGCAGCTTAGGCTCCAGGGGGGAGCAGTTCTTC

clone size: few
J gene: TRBJ2-1
D gene: .
V gene: TRBV7-3
CDR3 protein: CASSLQGGEQFF
CDR3 DNA: TGTGCCAGCAGCTTGCAGGGAGGTGAGCAGTTCTTC

clone size: few
J gene: TRBJ2-1
D gene: TRBD2
V gene: TRBV6-4
CDR3 protein: CASSDSGGLAGIPLNEQFF
CDR3 DNA: TGTGCCAGCAGTGACTCTGGGGGACTAGCGGGTATACCCCTCAATGAGCAGTTCTTC

clone size: few
J gene: TRBJ1-6
D gene: TRBD1
V gene: TRBV6-1
CDR3 protein: CASSAPRDSYNSPLHF
CDR3 DNA: TGTGCCAGCAGTGCTCCCCGGGACAGCTATAATTCACCCCTCCACTTT

clone size: few
J gene: TRBJ2-1
D gene: TRBD2
V gene: TRBV20-1
CDR3 protein: CSAISGTTSGSWVAYNEQFF
CDR3 DNA: TGCAGTGCTATTTCAGGGACGACTAGCGGGAGCTGGGTTGCCTACAATGAGCAGTTCTTC

clone size: few
J gene: TRBJ1-5
D gene: .
V gene: TRBV20-1
CDR3 protein: CSASADSNQPQHF
CDR3 DNA: TGCAGTGCTAGCGCGGATAGCAATCAGCCCCAGCATTTT

clone size: .
J gene: TRBJ2-5
D gene: TRBD1
V gene: TRBV11-2
CDR3 protein: CASSLETGVGETQYF
CDR3 DNA: TGTGCCAGCAGCTTAGAAACAGGGGTCGGGGAGACCCAGTACTTC

clone size: few
J gene: TRBJ1-2
D gene: .
V gene: TRBV7-9
CDR3 protein: CASSLDPSNYGYTF
CDR3 DNA: TGTGCCAGCAGCTTAGATCCATCTAACTATGGCTACACCTTC

clone size: .
J gene: TRBJ1-2
D gene: .
V gene: TRBV27
CDR3 protein: CASSFVGPNYGYTF
CDR3 DNA: TGTGCCAGCAGTTTCGTAGGGCCAAACTATGGCTACACCTTC

clone size: few
J gene: TRBJ2-1
D gene: TRBD2
V gene: TRBV9
CDR3 protein: CASSSSGGANEQFF
CDR3 DNA: TGTGCCAGCAGCTCTAGCGGGGGGGCCAATGAGCAGTTCTTC

clone size: .
J gene: TRBJ2-3
D gene: .
V gene: TRBV11-2
CDR3 protein: CASRRGGDETDTQYF
CDR3 DNA: TGTGCCAGCCGCCGTGGAGGGGACGAGACAGATACGCAGTATTTT

clone size: many
J gene: TRBJ2-2
D gene: .
V gene: TRBV5-1
CDR3 protein: CASTKAGTNTGELFF
CDR3 DNA: TGCGCCAGCACTAAGGCAGGGACGAACACCGGGGAGCTGTTTTTT

clone size: .
J gene: TRBJ2-1
D gene: .
V gene: TRBV9
CDR3 protein: CASSETGTNYNEQFF
CDR3 DNA: TGTGCCAGCAGCGAGACCGGGACAAATTACAATGAGCAGTTCTTC

clone size: few
J gene: TRBJ1-2
D gene: TRBD1
V gene: TRBV18
CDR3 protein: CASSPSGQGSPFGYTF
CDR3 DNA: TGTGCCAGCTCACCGTCCGGACAGGGCTCTCCGTTTGGCTACACCTTC

clone size: few
J gene: TRBJ1-5
D gene: .
V gene: TRBV21-1
CDR3 protein: CASGPQEPHWTSNQPQHF
CDR3 DNA: TGTGCCAGTGGACCACAGGAGCCCCACTGGACTAGCAATCAGCCCCAGCATTTT

clone size: few
J gene: TRBJ2-7
D gene: .
V gene: TRBV20-1
CDR3 protein: CSASPTLTYEQYF
CDR3 DNA: TGCAGTGCTAGTCCGACACTTACCTACGAGCAGTACTTC

clone size: many
J gene: TRBJ2-5
D gene: TRBD2
V gene: TRBV3-1
CDR3 protein: CASSQDRLAVRETQYF
CDR3 DNA: TGTGCCAGCAGCCAAGATCGGCTAGCGGTTAGAGAGACCCAGTACTTC

clone size: few
J gene: TRBJ2-7
D gene: .
V gene: TRBV12-3/TRBV12-4
CDR3 protein: CATGYDLYEQYF
CDR3 DNA: TGTGCCACCGGCTACGACCTCTACGAGCAGTACTTC

clone size: .
J gene: TRBJ2-1
D gene: .
V gene: TRBV29-1
CDR3 protein: CSVELVAPSYNEQFF
CDR3 DNA: TGCAGCGTTGAATTGGTCGCTCCCTCCTACAATGAGCAGTTCTTC

clone size: .
J gene: TRBJ2-5
D gene: .
V gene: TRBV6-2/TRBV6-3
CDR3 protein: CASSQPPSGQETQYF
CDR3 DNA: TGTGCCAGCAGCCAGCCACCGAGCGGCCAAGAGACCCAGTACTTC

clone size: .
J gene: TRBJ2-5
D gene: .
V gene: TRBV12-3/TRBV12-4
CDR3 protein: CASSLLPGPETQYF
CDR3 DNA: TGTGCCAGCAGTTTATTGCCGGGTCCGGAGACCCAGTACTTC

clone size: many
J gene: TRBJ2-1
D gene: .
V gene: TRBV4-3
CDR3 protein: CASSQDTSSYNEQFF
CDR3 DNA: TGTGCCAGCAGCCAAGACACGAGCTCCTACAATGAGCAGTTCTTC

clone size: few
J gene: TRBJ2-1
D gene: .
V gene: TRBV5-1
CDR3 protein: CASSLGLVLYYNEQFF
CDR3 DNA: TGCGCCAGCAGCTTGGGACTAGTCCTCTACTACAATGAGCAGTTCTTC

clone size: .
J gene: TRBJ2-2
D gene: .
V gene: TRBV4-1
CDR3 protein: CASSQLQGATGELFF
CDR3 DNA: TGCGCCAGCAGCCAGCTTCAGGGTGCCACCGGGGAGCTGTTTTTT

clone size: many
J gene: TRBJ2-7
D gene: .
V gene: TRBV11-3
CDR3 protein: CASSLGLGEQYF
CDR3 DNA: TGTGCCAGCAGCTTAGGTCTAGGCGAGCAGTACTTC

clone size: .
J gene: TRBJ2-5
D gene: .
V gene: TRBV24-1
CDR3 protein: CATSPPGAGETQYF
CDR3 DNA: TGTGCCACCTCACCCCCGGGAGCGGGCGAGACCCAGTACTTC

clone size: .
J gene: TRBJ1-2
D gene: .
V gene: TRBV19
CDR3 protein: CASSIVGRSGSYTF
CDR3 DNA: TGTGCCAGTAGTATAGTCGGGAGGTCGGGGTCCTACACCTTC

clone size: few
J gene: TRBJ2-1
D gene: TRBD2
V gene: TRBV7-3
CDR3 protein: CASSLGLAGGLYNEQFF
CDR3 DNA: TGTGCCAGCAGCTTGGGACTAGCGGGGGGCCTCTACAATGAGCAGTTCTTC

clone size: many
J gene: TRBJ1-2
D gene: .
V gene: TRBV4-1
CDR3 protein: CASSPGGTANYGYTF
CDR3 DNA: TGCGCCAGCAGCCCCGGGGGGACGGCCAACTATGGCTACACCTTC

clone size: many
J gene: TRBJ1-2
D gene: .
V gene: TRBV12-3/TRBV12-4
CDR3 protein: CASSTGGGGYTF
CDR3 DNA: TGTGCCAGTAGTACGGGGGGCGGCGGCTACACCTTC

clone size: few
J gene: TRBJ1-5
D gene: .
V gene: TRBV5-5
CDR3 protein: CASSLTGISNQPQHF
CDR3 DNA: TGTGCCAGCAGCTTGACCGGGATTAGCAATCAGCCCCAGCATTTT

clone size: .
J gene: TRBJ2-7
D gene: .
V gene: TRBV10-2
CDR3 protein: CASSEGGPYEQYF
CDR3 DNA: TGCGCCAGCAGTGAGGGAGGGCCATACGAGCAGTACTTC

clone size: few
J gene: TRBJ1-3
D gene: .
V gene: TRBV4-1
CDR3 protein: CASSPGIGFAGNTIYF
CDR3 DNA: TGCGCCAGCAGCCCGGGTATCGGCTTTGCTGGAAACACCATATATTTT

clone size: few
J gene: TRBJ1-2
D gene: TRBD1
V gene: TRBV7-9
CDR3 protein: CASSSDRQGGAF
CDR3 DNA: TGTGCCAGCAGCTCAGACCGACAGGGCGGCGCCTTC

clone size: .
J gene: TRBJ2-5
D gene: TRBD2
V gene: TRBV29-1
CDR3 protein: CSVAGGTSGGRGETQYF
CDR3 DNA: TGCAGCGTTGCGGGAGGGACTAGCGGGGGTAGGGGTGAGACCCAGTACTTC

clone size: once
J gene: TRBJ2-1
D gene: .
V gene: TRBV5-5
CDR3 protein: CASSLPQGTYNEQFF
CDR3 DNA: TGTGCCAGCAGCTTGCCCCAGGGCACCTACAATGAGCAGTTCTTC

clone size: .
J gene: TRBJ2-1
D gene: TRBD2
V gene: TRBV3-1
CDR3 protein: CASSQFQLAGHNEQFF
CDR3 DNA: TGTGCCAGCAGCCAATTTCAGCTAGCGGGCCACAATGAGCAGTTCTTC

clone size: .
J gene: TRBJ1-1
D gene: .
V gene: TRBV27
CDR3 protein: CASSLYGLGKAFF
CDR3 DNA: TGTGCCAGCAGTTTATACGGGCTCGGCAAAGCTTTCTTT

clone size: .
J gene: TRBJ2-7
D gene: TRBD1
V gene: TRBV20-1
CDR3 protein: CSAPETGNPYEQYF
CDR3 DNA: TGCAGTGCACCCGAGACAGGGAACCCTTACGAGCAGTACTTC

clone size: few
J gene: TRBJ2-7
D gene: TRBD1
V gene: TRBV12-3/TRBV12-4
CDR3 protein: CASSLWDRVHEQYF
CDR3 DNA: TGTGCCAGCAGTTTATGGGACAGGGTCCACGAGCAGTACTTC

clone size: .
J gene: TRBJ2-1
D gene: TRBD2
V gene: TRBV18
CDR3 protein: CASSGSGGPPNEQFF
CDR3 DNA: TGTGCCAGCTCTGGGAGCGGGGGGCCACCCAATGAGCAGTTCTTC

clone size: .
J gene: TRBJ2-1
D gene: TRBD1
V gene: TRBV4-3
CDR3 protein: CASSHLPGQGDEQFF
CDR3 DNA: TGCGCCAGCAGCCACCTCCCGGGACAGGGGGACGAGCAGTTCTTC

clone size: many
J gene: TRBJ2-3
D gene: .
V gene: TRBV5-6
CDR3 protein: CASSLWTDTQYF
CDR3 DNA: TGTGCCAGCAGCTTGTGGACAGATACGCAGTATTTT

clone size: .
J gene: TRBJ2-1
D gene: .
V gene: TRBV12-5
CDR3 protein: CASGMTNLENEQFF
CDR3 DNA: TGTGCTAGTGGTATGACCAATCTAGAGAATGAGCAGTTCTTC

clone size: few
J gene: TRBJ2-3
D gene: TRBD2
V gene: TRBV20-1
CDR3 protein: CSAGDPERGGTDTQYF
CDR3 DNA: TGCAGTGCTGGGGATCCAGAGCGGGGAGGCACAGATACGCAGTATTTT

clone size: few
J gene: TRBJ2-1
D gene: .
V gene: TRBV7-8
CDR3 protein: CASSLFHRDPNEQFF
CDR3 DNA: TGTGCCAGCAGCTTATTTCACAGGGATCCCAATGAGCAGTTCTTC

clone size: few
J gene: TRBJ2-1
D gene: .
V gene: TRBV7-3
CDR3 protein: CASSHQGGSYNEQFF
CDR3 DNA: TGTGCCAGCAGCCATCAGGGGGGGTCCTACAATGAGCAGTTCTTC

clone size: .
J gene: TRBJ1-4
D gene: .
V gene: TRBV2
CDR3 protein: CASSEGRVNEKLFF
CDR3 DNA: TGTGCCAGCAGTGAAGGCCGGGTTAATGAAAAACTGTTTTTT

clone size: .
J gene: TRBJ1-3
D gene: TRBD1
V gene: TRBV7-2
CDR3 protein: CASSFAGTDPGAGNTIYF
CDR3 DNA: TGTGCCAGCAGCTTTGCCGGGACAGACCCTGGAGCTGGAAACACCATATATTTT

clone size: .
J gene: TRBJ2-3
D gene: TRBD2
V gene: TRBV7-2
CDR3 protein: CASSLGGDYWGTQYF
CDR3 DNA: TGTGCCAGCAGCTTAGGGGGGGACTACTGGGGTACGCAGTATTTT

clone size: few
J gene: TRBJ1-4
D gene: .
V gene: TRBV4-3
CDR3 protein: CASSLMTANEKLFF
CDR3 DNA: TGCGCCAGCAGCCTGATGACAGCGAATGAAAAACTGTTTTTT

clone size: few
J gene: TRBJ2-7
D gene: TRBD1
V gene: TRBV7-2
CDR3 protein: CASSVDRANSYEQYF
CDR3 DNA: TGTGCCAGCAGCGTAGACAGGGCCAACTCCTACGAGCAGTACTTC

clone size: few
J gene: TRBJ2-3
D gene: TRBD2
V gene: TRBV4-2
CDR3 protein: CASSTRLAGASRDTQYF
CDR3 DNA: TGTGCCAGCAGCACCCGACTAGCGGGAGCCTCAAGGGATACGCAGTATTTT

clone size: .
J gene: TRBJ1-1
D gene: TRBD1
V gene: TRBV27
CDR3 protein: CASSLQGSMGEAFF
CDR3 DNA: TGTGCCAGCAGTCTACAGGGGTCGATGGGTGAAGCTTTCTTT

clone size: few
J gene: TRBJ2-5
D gene: TRBD2
V gene: TRBV7-2
CDR3 protein: CASSLALAGGLGETQYF
CDR3 DNA: TGTGCCAGCAGCTTGGCCCTAGCGGGGGGGCTAGGAGAGACCCAGTACTTC